Following are 2 T cell receptor beta chains from one sample sequenced in a study of Ad26.COV2.S vaccination and SARS-CoV-2 variants. Only in-frame clones appear in the TCRdb table, and some are missing; sequencing was by immunoSEQ multiplex PCR. The table includes 440,000 or so clones, about 90% detected once. Treatment: around 19 received Ad26.COV2.S at low or high dose, single or two shots; about 5 received placebo; per-sample allocation not given. Vaccine and placebo recipients were sampled on day 63 after the first injection. Source: peripheral blood, taken in a trial of Ad26.COV2.S vaccine versus placebo. Receptors were obtained from a person between 18 and 65 years old who received the Ad26.COV2.S COVID-19 vaccine or a placebo.

This chain links TRBV28 with TRBJ2-5; D is uncertain. In germline, CDR1 is MDHEN, CDR2 SYDVKM. V shed 2 bases and J shed 0 bases, with 7 bases lying between them. The CDR3 is 14 residues long. CDR3 protein: CASSLGPDQETQYF. DNA of the CDR3: TGTGCCAGCAGTTTAGGTCCAGACCAAGAGACCCAGTACTTC.

The chain links TRBV7-6 to TRBJ2-7, with 7 bases aligning to TRBD1. V lost 1 base and J lost 4; bases outside the gene matches: 10. The CDR3 runs to 16 residues. CDR1 SGHVS and CDR2 FNYEAQ come from the germline V gene. CDR3 nucleotide sequence: TGTGCCAGCAGCTTAGTTTTAGGGGGCGCTGAGTACGAGCAGTACTTC. As protein: CASSLVLGGAEYEQYF.